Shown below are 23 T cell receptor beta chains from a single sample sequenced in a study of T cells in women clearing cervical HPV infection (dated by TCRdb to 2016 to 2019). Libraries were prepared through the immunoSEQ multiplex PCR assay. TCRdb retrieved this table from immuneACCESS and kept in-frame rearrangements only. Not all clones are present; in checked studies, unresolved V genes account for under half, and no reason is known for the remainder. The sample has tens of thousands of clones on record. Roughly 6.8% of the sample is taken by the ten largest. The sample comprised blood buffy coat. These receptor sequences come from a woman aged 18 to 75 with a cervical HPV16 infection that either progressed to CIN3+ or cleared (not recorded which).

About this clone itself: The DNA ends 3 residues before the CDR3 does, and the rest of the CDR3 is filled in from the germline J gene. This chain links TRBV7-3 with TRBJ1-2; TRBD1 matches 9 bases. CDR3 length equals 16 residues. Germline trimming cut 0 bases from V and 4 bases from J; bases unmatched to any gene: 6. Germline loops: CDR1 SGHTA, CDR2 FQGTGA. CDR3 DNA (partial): TGTGCCAGCAGCTTAACAGTGGGGGACAGGGTCTATGGC. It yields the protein CASSLTVGDRVYG. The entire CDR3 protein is CASSLTVGDRVYGYTF.

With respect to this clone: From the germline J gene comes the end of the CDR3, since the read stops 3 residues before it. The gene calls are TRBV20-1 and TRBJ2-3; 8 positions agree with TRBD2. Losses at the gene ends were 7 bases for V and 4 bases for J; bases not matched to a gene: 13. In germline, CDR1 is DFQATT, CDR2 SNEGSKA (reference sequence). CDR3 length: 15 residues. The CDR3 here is CSVLTSGYQADTQYF. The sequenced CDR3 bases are TGCAGTGTATTAACTAGCGGCTATCAAGCAGATACG.

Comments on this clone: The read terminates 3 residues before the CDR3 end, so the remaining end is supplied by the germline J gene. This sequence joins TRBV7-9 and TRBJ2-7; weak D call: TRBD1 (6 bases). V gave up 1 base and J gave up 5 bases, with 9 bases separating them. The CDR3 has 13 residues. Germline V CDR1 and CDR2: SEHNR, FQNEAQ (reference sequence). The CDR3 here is CASSLDRVDEQYF. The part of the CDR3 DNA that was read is TGTGCCAGCAGCTTAGACAGGGTTGACGAG. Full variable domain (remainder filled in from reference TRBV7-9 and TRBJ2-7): DTGVSQNPRHKITKRGQNVTFRCDPISEHNRLYWYRQTLGQGPEFLTYFQNEAQLEKSRLLSDRFSAERPKGSFSTLEIQRTEQGDSAMYLCASSLDRVDEQYFGPGTRLTVT.

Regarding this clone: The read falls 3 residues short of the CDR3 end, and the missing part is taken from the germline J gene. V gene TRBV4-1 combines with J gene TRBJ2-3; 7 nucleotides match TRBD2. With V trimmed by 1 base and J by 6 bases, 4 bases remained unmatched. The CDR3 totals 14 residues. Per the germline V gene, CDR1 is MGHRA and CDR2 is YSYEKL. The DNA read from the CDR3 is TGCGCCAGCAGCCAAGGAGGGGAGGGGGATACG. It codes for CASSQGGEGDT. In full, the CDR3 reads CASSQGGEGDTQYF.

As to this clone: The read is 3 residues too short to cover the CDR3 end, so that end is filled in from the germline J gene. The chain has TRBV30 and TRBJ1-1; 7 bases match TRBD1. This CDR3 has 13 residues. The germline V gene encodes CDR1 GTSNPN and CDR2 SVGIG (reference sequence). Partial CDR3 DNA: TGTGCCTGGAGCGAACAAACAGGGGTCGAA. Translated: CAWSEQTGVE. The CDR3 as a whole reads CAWSEQTGVEAFF.

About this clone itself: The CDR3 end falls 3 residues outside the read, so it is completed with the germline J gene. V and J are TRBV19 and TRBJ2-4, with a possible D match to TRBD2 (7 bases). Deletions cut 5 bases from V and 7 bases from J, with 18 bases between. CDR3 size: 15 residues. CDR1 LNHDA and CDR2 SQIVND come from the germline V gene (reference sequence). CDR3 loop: CASSVGGQSVNIQYF. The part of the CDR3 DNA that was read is TGTGCCAGTAGTGTCGGGGGGCAATCCGTGAACATT.

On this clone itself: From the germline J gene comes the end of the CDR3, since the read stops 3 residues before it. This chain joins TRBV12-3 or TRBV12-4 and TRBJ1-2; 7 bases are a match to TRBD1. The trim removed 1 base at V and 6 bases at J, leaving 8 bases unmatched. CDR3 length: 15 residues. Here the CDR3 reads CASSLGGTAFHGYTF. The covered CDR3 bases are TGTGCCAGCAGTTTAGGAGGGACAGCTTTTCATGGC.

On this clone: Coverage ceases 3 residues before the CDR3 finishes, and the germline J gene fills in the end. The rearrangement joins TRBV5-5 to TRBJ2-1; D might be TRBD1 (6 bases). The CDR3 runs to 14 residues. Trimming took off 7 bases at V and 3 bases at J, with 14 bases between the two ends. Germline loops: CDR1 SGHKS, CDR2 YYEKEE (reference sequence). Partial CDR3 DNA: TGTGCCAGCTTCGGACAGTCTGACTACAATGAG. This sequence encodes CASFGQSDYNE. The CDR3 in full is CASFGQSDYNEQFF.

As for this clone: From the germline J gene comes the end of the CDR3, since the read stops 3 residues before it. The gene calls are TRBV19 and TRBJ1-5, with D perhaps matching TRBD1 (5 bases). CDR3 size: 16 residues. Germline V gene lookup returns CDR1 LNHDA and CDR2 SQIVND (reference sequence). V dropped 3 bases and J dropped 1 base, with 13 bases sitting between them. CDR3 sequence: CASSIRETVSNQPQHF. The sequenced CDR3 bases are TGTGCCAGTAGTATCAGAGAGACAGTGAGCAATCAGCCC.

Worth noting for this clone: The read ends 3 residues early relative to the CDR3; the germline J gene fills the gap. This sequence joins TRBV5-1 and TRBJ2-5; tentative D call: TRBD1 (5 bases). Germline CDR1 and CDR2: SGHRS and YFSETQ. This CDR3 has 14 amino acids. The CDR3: CASSLGAETDTQYF. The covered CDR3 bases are TGCGCCAGCAGCTTGGGGGCCGAGACAGATACC.

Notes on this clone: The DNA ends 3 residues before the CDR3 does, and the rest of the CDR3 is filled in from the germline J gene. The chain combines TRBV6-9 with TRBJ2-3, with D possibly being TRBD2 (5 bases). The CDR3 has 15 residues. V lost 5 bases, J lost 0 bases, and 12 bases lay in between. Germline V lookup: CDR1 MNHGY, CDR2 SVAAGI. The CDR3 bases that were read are TGTGCCAGCAGTGACGGCGGGTCTAGCACAGATACG. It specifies CASSDGGSSTDT. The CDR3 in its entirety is CASSDGGSSTDTQYF.

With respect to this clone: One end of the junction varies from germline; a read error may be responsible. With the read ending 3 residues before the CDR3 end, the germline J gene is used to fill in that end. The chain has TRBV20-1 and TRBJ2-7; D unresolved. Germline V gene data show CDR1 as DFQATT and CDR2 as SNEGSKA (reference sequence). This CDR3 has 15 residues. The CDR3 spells CSARDGATLTYEQYF. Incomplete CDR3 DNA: TGCAGTGCCAGAGACGGAGCGACCCTCACTTACGAG.

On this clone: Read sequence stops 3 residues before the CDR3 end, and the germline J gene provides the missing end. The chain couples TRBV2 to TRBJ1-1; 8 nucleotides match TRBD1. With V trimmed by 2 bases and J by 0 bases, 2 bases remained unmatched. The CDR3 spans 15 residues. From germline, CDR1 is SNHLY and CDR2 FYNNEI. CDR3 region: CASSEQQGVNTEAFF. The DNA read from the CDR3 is TGTGCCAGCAGTGAACAACAGGGGGTGAACACTGAA.

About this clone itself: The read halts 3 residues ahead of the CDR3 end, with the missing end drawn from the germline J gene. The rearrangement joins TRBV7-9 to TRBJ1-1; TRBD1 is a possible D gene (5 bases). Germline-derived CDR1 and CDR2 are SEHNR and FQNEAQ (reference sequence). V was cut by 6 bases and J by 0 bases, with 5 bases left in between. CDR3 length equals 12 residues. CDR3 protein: CASRGLNTEAFF. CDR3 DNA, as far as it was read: TGTGCCAGCAGGGGGCTGAACACTGAA.

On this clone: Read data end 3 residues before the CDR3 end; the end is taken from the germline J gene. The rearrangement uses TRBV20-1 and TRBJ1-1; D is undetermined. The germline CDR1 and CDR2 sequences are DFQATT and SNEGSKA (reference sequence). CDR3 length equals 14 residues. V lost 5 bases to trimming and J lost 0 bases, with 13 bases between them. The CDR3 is CSAVRGGMNTEAFF. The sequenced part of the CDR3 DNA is TGCAGTGCTGTCCGGGGAGGGATGAACACTGAA.

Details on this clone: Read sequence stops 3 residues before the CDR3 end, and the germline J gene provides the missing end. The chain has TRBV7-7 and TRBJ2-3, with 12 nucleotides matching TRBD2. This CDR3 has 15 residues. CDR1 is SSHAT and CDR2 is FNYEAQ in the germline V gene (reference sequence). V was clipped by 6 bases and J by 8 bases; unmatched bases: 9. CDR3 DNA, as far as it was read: TGTGCCAGCAGTCCTAGCGGGGGGGACCTTGGTACG. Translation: CASSPSGGDLGT. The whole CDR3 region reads CASSPSGGDLGTQYF.

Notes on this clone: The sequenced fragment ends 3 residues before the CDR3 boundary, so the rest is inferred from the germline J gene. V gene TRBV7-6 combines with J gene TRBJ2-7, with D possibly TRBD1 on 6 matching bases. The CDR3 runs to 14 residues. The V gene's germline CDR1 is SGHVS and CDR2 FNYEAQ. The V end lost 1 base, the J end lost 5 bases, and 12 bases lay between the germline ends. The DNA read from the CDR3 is TGTGCCAGCAGCTTAGTACAGGGAATCCACGAG. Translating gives CASSLVQGIHE. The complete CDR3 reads CASSLVQGIHEQYF.

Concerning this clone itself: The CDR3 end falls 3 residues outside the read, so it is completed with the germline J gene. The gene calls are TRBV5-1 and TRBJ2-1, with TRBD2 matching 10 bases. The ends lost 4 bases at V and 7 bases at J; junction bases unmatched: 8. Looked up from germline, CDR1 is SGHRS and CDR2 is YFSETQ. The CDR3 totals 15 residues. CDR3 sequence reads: CASSVTSGVKNEQFF. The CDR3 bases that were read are TGCGCCAGCAGCGTCACTAGCGGGGTTAAAAATGAG.

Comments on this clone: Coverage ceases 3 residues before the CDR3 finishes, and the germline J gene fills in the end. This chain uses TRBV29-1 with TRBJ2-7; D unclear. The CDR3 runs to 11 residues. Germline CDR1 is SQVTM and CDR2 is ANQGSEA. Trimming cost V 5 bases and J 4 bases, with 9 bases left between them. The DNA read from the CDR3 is TGCAGCGTTCTTAACGGTTACGAG. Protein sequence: CSVLNGYE. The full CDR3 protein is CSVLNGYEQYF.

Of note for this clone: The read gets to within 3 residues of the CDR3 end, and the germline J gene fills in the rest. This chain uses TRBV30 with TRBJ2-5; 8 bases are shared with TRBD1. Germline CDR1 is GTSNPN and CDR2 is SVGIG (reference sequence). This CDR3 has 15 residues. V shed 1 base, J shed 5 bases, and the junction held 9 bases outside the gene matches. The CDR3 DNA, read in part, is TGTGCCTGGAGTGAGAGGCAGGGGGCGGGTGAGACC. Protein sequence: CAWSERQGAGET. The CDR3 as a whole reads CAWSERQGAGETQYF.

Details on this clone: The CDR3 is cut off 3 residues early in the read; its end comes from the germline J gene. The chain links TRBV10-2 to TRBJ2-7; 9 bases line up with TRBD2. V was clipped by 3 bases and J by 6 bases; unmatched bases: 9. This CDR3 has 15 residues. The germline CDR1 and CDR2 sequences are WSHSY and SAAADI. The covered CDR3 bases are TGCGCCAGCAGTGATAAGGGGCGGGGGGGCCTCGAG. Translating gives CASSDKGRGGLE. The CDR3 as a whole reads CASSDKGRGGLEQYF.

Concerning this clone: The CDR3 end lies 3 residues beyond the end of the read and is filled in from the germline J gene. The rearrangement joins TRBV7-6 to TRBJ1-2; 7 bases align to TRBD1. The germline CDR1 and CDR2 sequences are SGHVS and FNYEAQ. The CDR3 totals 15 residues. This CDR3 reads CASSHRRGGTDTYTF. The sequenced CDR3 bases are TGTGCCAGCAGCCACCGACGAGGGGGCACAGATACC.

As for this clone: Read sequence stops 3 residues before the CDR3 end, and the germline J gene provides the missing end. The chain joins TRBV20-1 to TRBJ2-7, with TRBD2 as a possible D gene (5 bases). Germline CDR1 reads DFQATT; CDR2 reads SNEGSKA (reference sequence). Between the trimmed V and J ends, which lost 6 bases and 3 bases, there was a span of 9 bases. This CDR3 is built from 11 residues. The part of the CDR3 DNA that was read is TGCAGTGCCAGCGGAGGCTACGAG. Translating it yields CSASGGYE. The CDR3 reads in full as CSASGGYEQYF.